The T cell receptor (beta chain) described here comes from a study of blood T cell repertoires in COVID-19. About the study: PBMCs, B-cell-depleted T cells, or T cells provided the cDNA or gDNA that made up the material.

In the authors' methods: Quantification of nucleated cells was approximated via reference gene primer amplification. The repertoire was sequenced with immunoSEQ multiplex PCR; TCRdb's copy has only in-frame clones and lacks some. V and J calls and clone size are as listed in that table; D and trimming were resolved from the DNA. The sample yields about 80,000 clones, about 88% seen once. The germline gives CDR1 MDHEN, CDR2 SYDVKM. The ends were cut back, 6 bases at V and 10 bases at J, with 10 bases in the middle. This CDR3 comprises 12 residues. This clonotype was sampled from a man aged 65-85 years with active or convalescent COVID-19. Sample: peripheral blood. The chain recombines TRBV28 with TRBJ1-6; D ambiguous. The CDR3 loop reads CASSQQRSPLHF. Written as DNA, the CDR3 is TGTGCCAGCAGCCAACAGAGATCACCCCTCCACTTT.